Included here is one TCR beta chain sequence, with context. Its specificity is not known. This sample was taken from a study of cytomegalovirus exposure and HLA in healthy donors. Study conclusions and caveats: There were some public TCRs occurring in many donors, but most TCR sequences were rare. Three of the chains that were CMV-associated were confirmed in vitro to be specific for CMV antigens.

Profiling relied on immunoSEQ multiplex PCR, and the TCRdb table lists in-frame clones only, not all of them. This sample has 110,000 or so clones, with about 88% found just once. The ends were cut back, 4 bases at V and 7 bases at J, with 19 bases in the middle. Germline lookup yields CDR1 MGHDK and CDR2 SYGVNS. The CDR3 is 15 amino acids. The rearrangement uses TRBV25-1 and TRBJ1-1; D possibly corresponds to TRBD1 (6 bases). Sequenced input: PBMCs. The sequence came from a man aged 18 to 29 in good health and CMV-seropositive. In nucleotides, the CDR3 is TGTGCCAGCAGTGGGGGGCGCCGGGCCGTGGGTGAAGCTTTCTTT. Translated, it gives CASSGGRRAVGEAFF.